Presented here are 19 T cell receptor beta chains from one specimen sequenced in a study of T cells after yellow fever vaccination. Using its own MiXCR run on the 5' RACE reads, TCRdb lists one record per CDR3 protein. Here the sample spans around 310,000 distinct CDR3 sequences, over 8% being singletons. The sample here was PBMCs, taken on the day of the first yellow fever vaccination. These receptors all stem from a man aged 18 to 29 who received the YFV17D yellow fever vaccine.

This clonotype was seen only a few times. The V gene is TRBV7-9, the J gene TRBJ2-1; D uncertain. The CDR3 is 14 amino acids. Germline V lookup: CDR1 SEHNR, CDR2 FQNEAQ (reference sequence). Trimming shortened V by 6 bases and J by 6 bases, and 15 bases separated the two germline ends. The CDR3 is CASSWSRESNEQFF. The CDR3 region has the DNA TGTGCCAGCAGTTGGAGTAGAGAGAGCAATGAGCAGTTCTTC.

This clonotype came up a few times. The CDR3 here is CASSPIRTAVDQPQHF. The CDR3 nucleotides read TGTGCCAGCTCACCAATAAGGACCGCGGTCGACCAGCCCCAGCATTTT. The chain is built from TRBV18 and TRBJ1-5; no definite D call. This CDR3 contains 16 residues. V lost 2 bases to trimming and J lost 7 bases, with 18 bases between them. Germline-derived CDR1 and CDR2 are KGHSH and LQKENI.

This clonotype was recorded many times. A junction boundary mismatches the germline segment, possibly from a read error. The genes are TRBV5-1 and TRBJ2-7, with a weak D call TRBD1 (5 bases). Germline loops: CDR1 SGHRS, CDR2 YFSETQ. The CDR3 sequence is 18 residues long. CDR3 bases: TGCGCCAGCAGCATGGGTCTCTGGGGCGAGCTAGTCTCCGACGAGCAGTACTTC. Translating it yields CASSMGLWGELVSDEQYF. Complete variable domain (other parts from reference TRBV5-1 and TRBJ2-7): KAGVTQTPRYLIKTRGQQVTLSCSPISGHRSVSWYQQTPGQGLQFLFEYFSETQRNKGNFPGRFSGRQFSNSRSEMNVSTLELGDSALYLCASSMGLWGELVSDEQYFGPGTRLTVT.

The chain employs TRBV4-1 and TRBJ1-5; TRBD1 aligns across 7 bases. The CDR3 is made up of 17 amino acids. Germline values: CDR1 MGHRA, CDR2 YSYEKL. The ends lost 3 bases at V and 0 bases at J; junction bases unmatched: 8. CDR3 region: CASSQIQGTHSNQPQHF. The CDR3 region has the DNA TGCGCCAGCAGCCAGATACAGGGGACCCATAGCAATCAGCCCCAGCATTTT.

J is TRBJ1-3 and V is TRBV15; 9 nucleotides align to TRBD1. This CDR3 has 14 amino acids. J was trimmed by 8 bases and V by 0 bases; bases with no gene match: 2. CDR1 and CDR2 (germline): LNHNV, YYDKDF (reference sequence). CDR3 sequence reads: CATSREQGADTIYF. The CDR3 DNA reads TGTGCCACCAGCAGAGAACAGGGGGCAGACACCATATATTTT.

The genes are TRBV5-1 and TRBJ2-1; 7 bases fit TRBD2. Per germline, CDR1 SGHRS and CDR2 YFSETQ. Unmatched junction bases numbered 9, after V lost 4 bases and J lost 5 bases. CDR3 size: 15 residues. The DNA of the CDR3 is TGCGCCAGCAGCCGATCGGGGGGATCGAACAATGAGCAGTTCTTC. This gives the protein CASSRSGGSNNEQFF. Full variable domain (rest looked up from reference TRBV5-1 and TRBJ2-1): KAGVTQTPRYLIKTRGQQVTLSCSPISGHRSVSWYQQTPGQGLQFLFEYFSETQRNKGNFPGRFSGRQFSNSRSEMNVSTLELGDSALYLCASSRSGGSNNEQFFGPGTRLTVL.

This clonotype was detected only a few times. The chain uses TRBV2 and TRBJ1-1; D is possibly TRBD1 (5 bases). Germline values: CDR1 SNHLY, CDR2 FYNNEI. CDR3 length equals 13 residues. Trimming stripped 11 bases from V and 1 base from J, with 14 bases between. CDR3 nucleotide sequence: TGTGCCCGTAATAACGGGGCGAACACTGAAGCTTTCTTT. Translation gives CARNNGANTEAFF.

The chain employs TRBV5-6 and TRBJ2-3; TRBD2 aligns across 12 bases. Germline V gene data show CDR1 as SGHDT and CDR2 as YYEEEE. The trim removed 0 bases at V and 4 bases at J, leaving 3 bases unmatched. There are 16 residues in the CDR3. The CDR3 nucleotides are TGTGCCAGCAGCTTGGCGCTAGCGGGGGGGGCAGATACGCAGTATTTT. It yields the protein CASSLALAGGADTQYF.

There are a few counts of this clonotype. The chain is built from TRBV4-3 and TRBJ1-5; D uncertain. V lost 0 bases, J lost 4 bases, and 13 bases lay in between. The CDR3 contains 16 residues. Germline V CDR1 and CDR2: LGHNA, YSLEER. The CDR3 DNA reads TGCGCCAGCAGCCAAGATTATATGGGCAGAAATCAGCCCCAGCATTTT. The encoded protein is CASSQDYMGRNQPQHF.

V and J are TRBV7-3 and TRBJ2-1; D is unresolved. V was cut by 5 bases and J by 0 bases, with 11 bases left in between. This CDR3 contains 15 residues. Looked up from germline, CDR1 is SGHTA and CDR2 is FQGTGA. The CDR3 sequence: CASSPTLSSYNEQFF. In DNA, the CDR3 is TGTGCCAGCAGCCCCACTCTGAGCTCCTACAATGAGCAGTTCTTC.

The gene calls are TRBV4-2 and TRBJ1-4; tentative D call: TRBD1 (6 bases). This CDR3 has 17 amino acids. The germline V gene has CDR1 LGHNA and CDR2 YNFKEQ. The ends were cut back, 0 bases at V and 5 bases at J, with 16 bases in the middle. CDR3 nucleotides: TGTGCCAGCAGCCAAGATGTTGCGGGACACCCCAATGAAAAACTGTTTTTT. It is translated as CASSQDVAGHPNEKLFF.

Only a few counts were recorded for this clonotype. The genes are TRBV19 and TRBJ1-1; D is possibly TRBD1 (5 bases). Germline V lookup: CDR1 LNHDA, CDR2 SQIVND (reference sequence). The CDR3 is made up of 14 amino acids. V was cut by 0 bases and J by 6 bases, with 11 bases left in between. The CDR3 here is CASSIDLEGAEAFF. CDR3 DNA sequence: TGTGCCAGTAGTATAGATCTAGAAGGGGCTGAAGCTTTCTTT.

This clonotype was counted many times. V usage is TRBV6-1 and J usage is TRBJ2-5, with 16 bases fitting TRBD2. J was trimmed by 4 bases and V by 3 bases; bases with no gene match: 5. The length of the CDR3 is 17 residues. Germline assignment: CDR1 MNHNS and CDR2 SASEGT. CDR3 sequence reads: CASSEGTSGGAVETQYF. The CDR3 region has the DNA TGTGCCAGCAGTGAGGGGACTAGCGGGGGGGCTGTAGAGACCCAGTACTTC.

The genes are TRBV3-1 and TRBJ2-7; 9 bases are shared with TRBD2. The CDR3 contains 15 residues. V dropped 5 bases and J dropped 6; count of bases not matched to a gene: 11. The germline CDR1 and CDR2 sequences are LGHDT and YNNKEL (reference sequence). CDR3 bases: TGTGCCAGCAGCTTTAGCGGGGGACCCCTCCTCGAGCAGTACTTC. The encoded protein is CASSFSGGPLLEQYF.

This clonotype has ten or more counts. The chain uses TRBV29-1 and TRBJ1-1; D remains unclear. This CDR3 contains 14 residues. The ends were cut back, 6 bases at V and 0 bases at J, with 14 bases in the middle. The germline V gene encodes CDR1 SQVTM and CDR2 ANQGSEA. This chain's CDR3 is CSVKGLSMNTEAFF. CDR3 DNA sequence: TGCAGCGTAAAAGGCCTCTCCATGAACACTGAAGCTTTCTTT.

The CDR3 DNA follows: TGTGGGGTTCGAGGGTCCTACAATGAGCAGTTCTTC. The encoded protein is CGVRGSYNEQFF. The chain combines TRBV6-6 with TRBJ2-1; D is perhaps TRBD2 (5 bases). CDR1 and CDR2 (germline): MNHNY, SVGAGI (reference sequence). This CDR3 contains 12 residues.

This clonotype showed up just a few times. The CDR3 DNA reads TGTGCCAGCAGCTTAGGGGTCCGGGATACGCAGTATTTT. This encodes CASSLGVRDTQYF. The rearrangement links TRBV7-2 to TRBJ2-3, with no clear D. V lost 1 base and J lost 6, with 8 bases in between. The germline V gene encodes CDR1 SGHTA and CDR2 FQGNSA. The CDR3 sequence is 13 residues long. Supplemented by reference TRBV7-2 and TRBJ2-3, the full variable domain reads GAGVSQSPSNKVTEKGKDVELRCDPISGHTALYWYRQSLGQGLEFLIYFQGNSAPDKSGLPSDRFSAERTGGSVSTLTIQRTQQEDSAVYLCASSLGVRDTQYFGPGTRLTVL.

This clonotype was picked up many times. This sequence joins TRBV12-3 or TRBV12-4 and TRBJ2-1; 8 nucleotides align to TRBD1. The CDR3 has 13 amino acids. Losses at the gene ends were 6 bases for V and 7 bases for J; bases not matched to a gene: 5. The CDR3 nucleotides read TGTGCCAGCAGCTTGCGGGACAGGAATGAGCAGTTCTTC. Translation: CASSLRDRNEQFF.

The CDR3 DNA follows: TGTGCCAGCAGCTTGGGACAGGGAGTGAGTAACACCATATATTTT. Encoded protein: CASSLGQGVSNTIYF. This chain links TRBV5-4 with TRBJ1-3; 7 bases are a match to TRBD1. This CDR3 region has 15 residues. The junction had 7 bases not matched to a gene; V was cut back by 0 bases and J by 7 bases. Germline CDR1 SGHNT, CDR2 YYREEE (reference sequence).